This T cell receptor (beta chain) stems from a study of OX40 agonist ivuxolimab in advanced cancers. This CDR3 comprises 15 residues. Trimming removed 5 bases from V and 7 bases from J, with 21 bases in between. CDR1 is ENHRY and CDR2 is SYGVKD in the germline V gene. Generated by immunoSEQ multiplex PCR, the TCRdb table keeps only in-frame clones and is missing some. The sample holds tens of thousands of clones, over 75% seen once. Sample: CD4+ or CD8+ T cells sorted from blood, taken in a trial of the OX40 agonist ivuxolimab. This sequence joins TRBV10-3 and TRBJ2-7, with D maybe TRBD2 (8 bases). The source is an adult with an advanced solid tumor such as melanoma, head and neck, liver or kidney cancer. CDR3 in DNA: TGTGCCATCAGTAATGTAGCGGGACCAGGGGGTGAGCAGTACTTC. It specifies CAISNVAGPGGEQYF.